This T cell receptor beta chain derives from a study of shared clonotypes between healthy human individuals. As for the study in general: There were three CD4 naive, three CD4 memory, two CD8 naive and one CD8 memory plates per donor.

V was shortened by 8 bases and J by 2 bases, with 17 bases between the two germline ends. This CDR3 region has 15 residues. CDR1 is WNHNN and CDR2 is SYGVQD in the germline V gene (reference sequence). Details on this clone: Its antigen remains unidentified.

As defined, naive CD8 cells were CD45RO-negative and positively selected for CCR7, with terminally differentiated effector memory CD45RA+ cells excluded. Using immunoSEQ multiplex PCR, the repertoire was profiled, and TCRdb retains in-frame clones only, with some absent. The table lists about 580,000 clones, 98% of them singletons. Study outcomes and limitations: The sole specimen, blood, was sampled, and tissue repertoires likely differ.

The chain employs TRBV10-1 and TRBJ2-3; D unresolved. The TCR comes from a man aged 25-40 years in good health. Sequencing input: naive CD8+ T cells sorted from blood. The CDR3 DNA reads TGCGCCAGCCAACTCGAAGGCCCCTTCACAGATACGCAGTATTTT. This codes for CASQLEGPFTDTQYF.